This T cell receptor (beta chain) was profiled in a study of OX40 agonist ivuxolimab in advanced cancers. Study details: Dose-escalation patients' cancers were hepatocellular carcinoma, melanoma, renal cell or head and neck cancer. Three patients got partial responses; one had hepatocellular carcinoma and two had cutaneous melanoma.

The CDR3 is made up of 13 amino acids. From germline, CDR1 is LNHDA and CDR2 SQIVND (reference sequence). V was trimmed by 5 bases and J by 0 bases, leaving 8 bases between them. In its sample, this clone ranks as medium-sized. The antigen is unknown. Libraries were prepared by immunoSEQ multiplex PCR; TCRdb keeps only in-frame clonotypes and omits some of them. The table records tens of thousands of clones, 86% of them present only once. General study results and limits: The 0.1-3.0 mg/kg partial responders had among the lowest clonal expansion. On average, CD8+ T cells showed a greater number of expanded clones than CD4+.

V and J are TRBV19 and TRBJ2-7; a weak D match, TRBD1 (6 bases). This receptor was obtained from an adult with an advanced solid tumor such as melanoma, head and neck, liver or kidney cancer. The source material was CD4+ or CD8+ T cells sorted from blood, sampled in a trial of the OX40 agonist ivuxolimab. The CDR3 spells CASSVGHSYEQYF. The CDR3, as DNA: TGTGCCAGTAGTGTGGGACACTCCTACGAGCAGTACTTC.